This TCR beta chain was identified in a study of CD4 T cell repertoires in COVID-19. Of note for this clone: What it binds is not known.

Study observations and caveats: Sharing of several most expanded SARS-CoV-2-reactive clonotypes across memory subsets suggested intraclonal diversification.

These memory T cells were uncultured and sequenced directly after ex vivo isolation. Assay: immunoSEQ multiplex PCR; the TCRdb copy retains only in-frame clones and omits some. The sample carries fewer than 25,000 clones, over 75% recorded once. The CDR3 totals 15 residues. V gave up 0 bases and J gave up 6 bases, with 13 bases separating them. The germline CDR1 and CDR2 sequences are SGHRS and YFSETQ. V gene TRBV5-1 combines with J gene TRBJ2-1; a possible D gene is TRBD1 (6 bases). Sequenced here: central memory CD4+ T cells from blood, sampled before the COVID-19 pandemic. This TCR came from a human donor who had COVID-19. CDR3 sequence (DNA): TGCGCCAGCAGCTTGGCTGGACAGCAGTTCAATGAGCAGTTCTTC. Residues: CASSLAGQQFNEQFF. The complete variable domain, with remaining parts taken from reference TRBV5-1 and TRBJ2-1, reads KAGVTQTPRYLIKTRGQQVTLSCSPISGHRSVSWYQQTPGQGLQFLFEYFSETQRNKGNFPGRFSGRQFSNSRSEMNVSTLELGDSALYLCASSLAGQQFNEQFFGPGTRLTVL.